These 27 T cell receptor beta chains share one sample of origin, sequenced in a study of control samples from healthy donors and cancer patients. The protocol was immunoSEQ multiplex PCR, while the TCRdb copy is restricted to in-frame clones and leaves out a portion. The sample yields about 150,000 clones, 85% to 95% seen once. Sequenced: blood. These TCRs come from a woman younger than 30 in good health.

This clone came up once. The chain has TRBV19 and TRBJ2-7, with TRBD2 matching over 7 bases. Unmatched junction bases numbered 11, after V lost 5 bases and J lost 10 bases. Germline lookup yields CDR1 LNHDA and CDR2 SQIVND (reference sequence). The CDR3 runs to 13 residues. CDR3 DNA sequence: TGTGCCAGTAGTGGGGGACTATTATGGAGCCAGTACTTC. This sequence encodes CASSGGLLWSQYF.

The chain is built from TRBV30 and TRBJ1-5; TRBD1 agrees at 9 bases. Germline trimming cut 1 base from V and 6 bases from J; bases unmatched to any gene: 4. The CDR3 sequence is 14 residues long. The germline V gene encodes CDR1 GTSNPN and CDR2 SVGIG (reference sequence). The CDR3 loop is CAWSGDRVIQPQHF. In DNA form, the CDR3 reads TGTGCCTGGAGTGGGGACAGGGTGATTCAGCCCCAGCATTTT.

The CDR3 bases are TGTGCCAGCACCTCTGGGGACAGGGGAAAGGAGGCTAATGAAAAACTGTTTTTT. Translation: CASTSGDRGKEANEKLFF. This chain links TRBV28 with TRBJ1-4; 10 nucleotides match TRBD1. The germline CDR1 and CDR2 sequences are MDHEN and SYDVKM. J gave up 3 bases and V 7 bases, and 14 bases lay outside the gene matches. The CDR3 sequence is 18 residues long.

This clone occurred once. The chain uses TRBV10-3 and TRBJ1-5; the match to TRBD1 covers 10 bases. CDR1 is ENHRY and CDR2 is SYGVKD in the germline V gene. V was clipped by 6 bases and J by 2 bases; unmatched bases: 4. CDR3 length: 15 amino acids. The DNA of the CDR3 is TGTGCCATCAGGGAGACAGGGGGCGGCAATCAGCCCCAGCATTTT. It encodes CAIRETGGGNQPQHF.

The chain recombines TRBV29-1 with TRBJ1-3, with TRBD1 identical over 7 bases. V trimming: 6 bases; J trimming: 0 bases; junction bases outside the gene matches: 5. CDR3 length: 14 residues. Looked up from germline, CDR1 is SQVTM and CDR2 is ANQGSEA. The CDR3 nucleotides are TGCAGCGTAGCCCGGGACAGCTCTGGAAACACCATATATTTT. It codes for CSVARDSSGNTIYF.

This chain connects TRBV24-1 to TRBJ2-1; the match to TRBD1 covers 8 bases. The CDR3 sequence is 15 residues long. Trimming cost V 3 bases and J 6 bases; bases outside gene matches: 6. Germline CDR1 KGHDR, CDR2 SFDVKD. The CDR3 spells CATSDPRTGINEQFF. DNA for the CDR3: TGTGCCACCAGTGATCCCCGGACAGGGATCAATGAGCAGTTCTTC.

The V gene is TRBV19, the J gene TRBJ1-2, with D unclear. The germline V gene encodes CDR1 LNHDA and CDR2 SQIVND (reference sequence). V lost 7 bases, J lost 4 bases, and 13 bases lay in between. The length of the CDR3 is 13 residues. The chain's CDR3 is CASTDKAPYGYTF. For the CDR3, the DNA is TGTGCCAGTACTGACAAGGCCCCCTATGGCTACACCTTC.

The chain combines TRBV5-1 with TRBJ2-3; D is undetermined. The CDR3 is 11 residues long. The germline CDR1 and CDR2 sequences are SGHRS and YFSETQ. Trimming removed 5 bases from V and 2 bases from J, with 3 bases in between. CDR3 bases: TGCGCCAGCAGGATCACAGATACGCAGTATTTT. Residues: CASRITDTQYF.

The chain uses TRBV29-1 and TRBJ2-2; possible D gene TRBD1, 6 bases. V gave up 3 bases and J gave up 5 bases, with 19 bases separating them. The CDR3 extends over 16 amino acids. Germline lookup yields CDR1 SQVTM and CDR2 ANQGSEA. The CDR3 DNA is TGCAGCGTTGAGGCAGGGGTCCTCCGGGGAACCGGGGAGCTGTTTTTT. Encoded protein: CSVEAGVLRGTGELFF.

This rearrangement joins TRBV5-1 to TRBJ2-5; D might be TRBD2 (6 bases). CDR3 size: 19 residues. V gave up 1 base and J gave up 2 bases, with 24 bases separating them. The germline CDR1 and CDR2 sequences are SGHRS and YFSETQ. The CDR3, as DNA: TGCGCCAGCAGCTTGTTCGGGGGATCGGATACCATCTTTCAAGAGACCCAGTACTTC. As protein: CASSLFGGSDTIFQETQYF.

CDR3 region: CASSQVRNEKLFF. The DNA of the CDR3 is TGTGCCAGCAGCCAAGTGAGGAATGAAAAACTGTTTTTT. The V gene is TRBV3-1 (or the pseudogene TRBV3-2), the J gene TRBJ1-4; the D is unclear. With 1 base removed from V and 5 bases from J, the gap between germline ends came to 5 bases. This CDR3 region has 13 residues. Germline V CDR1 and CDR2: LGHDT, YNNKEL (reference sequence).

This sequence joins TRBV29-1 and TRBJ2-5; 8 nucleotides agree with TRBD2. CDR3 length: 13 residues. Germline V gives CDR1 SQVTM, CDR2 ANQGSEA. Trimming cost V 3 bases and J 7 bases; bases outside gene matches: 7. The CDR3, as DNA: TGCAGCGTTGACCCCGGGAGGGCAGGGACCCAGTACTTC. It encodes CSVDPGRAGTQYF.

The V and J genes are TRBV6-5 and TRBJ1-1; 8 positions agree with TRBD1. V shed 4 bases and J 4 bases; nucleotides not matched to a gene: 2. Germline V gene data show CDR1 as MNHEY and CDR2 as SVGAGI. The CDR3 contains 13 residues. The CDR3 reads CASSWTGRTEAFF. The CDR3 coding sequence is TGTGCCAGCAGTTGGACAGGGCGCACTGAAGCTTTCTTT.

The gene calls are TRBV10-3 and TRBJ2-6; D gene unclear. Germline V gene data show CDR1 as ENHRY and CDR2 as SYGVKD. The CDR3 loop spans 17 amino acids. V was cut by 3 bases and J by 1 base, with 13 bases left in between. CDR3 nucleotide sequence: TGTGCCATCAGTGACCATCCTGATGAATCTGGGGCCAACGTCCTGACTTTC. Its protein is CAISDHPDESGANVLTF.

The rearrangement joins TRBV5-6 to TRBJ1-1; 7 bases fit TRBD1. V shed 0 bases and J 5 bases; nucleotides not matched to a gene: 7. The length of the CDR3 is 15 residues. Germline V lookup: CDR1 SGHDT, CDR2 YYEEEE. CDR3 in amino acids: CASSLVAGGVTEAFF. The CDR3 coding sequence is TGTGCCAGCAGCTTGGTTGCAGGGGGTGTGACTGAAGCTTTCTTT.

For this clone: In the same sample, other DNA sequences code for this CDR3. The CDR3 DNA follows: TGTGTCAGCAGCAAAGGGGACACTGAAGCTTTCTTT. It codes for CVSSKGDTEAFF. This chain connects TRBV21-1 to TRBJ1-1. TRBV21-1 corresponds to a pseudogene. This CDR3 contains 12 residues.

This chain connects TRBV6-5 to TRBJ2-7; 7 positions match TRBD1. This CDR3 contains 15 residues. CDR1 and CDR2 (germline): MNHEY, SVGAGI. V was pared by 9 bases and J by 5 bases, with 16 bases of the junction left unmatched. The CDR3 reads CASRGPRQGVNEQYF. CDR3 coding DNA: TGTGCCAGTAGAGGCCCTCGACAGGGAGTAAACGAGCAGTACTTC.

V usage is TRBV11-3 and J usage is TRBJ1-1; 10 bases align to TRBD1. The CDR3 runs to 16 residues. CDR1 and CDR2 from the germline V gene are SGHNT and YENEEA. The J segment lost 0 bases and the V segment lost 4 bases, leaving 5 bases of the junction unmatched. This chain's CDR3 is CASSSLTGGMNTEAFF. The CDR3 DNA is TGTGCCAGCAGCTCATTGACAGGGGGCATGAACACTGAAGCTTTCTTT.

The chain is built from TRBV3-1 (or the pseudogene TRBV3-2) and TRBJ2-7; a weak D match, TRBD2 (6 bases). The germline V gene encodes CDR1 LGHDT and CDR2 YNNKEL (reference sequence). This CDR3 has 17 residues. Trimming took 4 bases from V and 0 from J, leaving 19 bases between them. The CDR3 DNA is TGTGCCAGCAGCCGAAGCCCACCGGGACTGATCTCCTACGAGCAGTACTTC. The encoded protein is CASSRSPPGLISYEQYF.

About this clone: At the DNA level, this CDR3 is encoded by other sequences in the same sample as well. The chain carries TRBV6-5 and TRBJ1-2; 11 nucleotides match TRBD1. CDR1 MNHEY and CDR2 SVGAGI come from the germline V gene. CDR3 length: 14 residues. The V gene end was trimmed by 6 bases and the J gene end by 2 bases; junction bases not matched to a gene: 2. DNA for the CDR3: TGTGCCAGCAGACGGGACAGGGGGAACTATGGCTACACCTTC. This encodes CASRRDRGNYGYTF.

The chain has TRBV7-2 and TRBJ2-7, with no clear D. The CDR3 is made up of 11 amino acids. CDR1 SGHTA and CDR2 FQGNSA come from the germline V gene. V lost 5 bases to trimming and J lost 4 bases, with 6 bases between them. For the CDR3, the DNA is TGTGCCAGCAGCCCCAAATACGAGCAGTACTTC. Its protein is CASSPKYEQYF.

The rearrangement links TRBV11-2 to TRBJ1-1; no reliable D call. V dropped 1 base and J dropped 0 bases, with 12 bases sitting between them. Germline lookup yields CDR1 SGHAT and CDR2 FQNNGV. The CDR3 length is 16 residues. In DNA form, the CDR3 reads TGTGCCAGCAGCTTAGCCGCTCCCGGCTTGAACACTGAAGCTTTCTTT. Translation gives CASSLAAPGLNTEAFF. The entire variable domain, with the rest obtained from reference TRBV11-2 and TRBJ1-1, is as follows: EAGVAQSPRYKIIEKRQSVAFWCNPISGHATLYWYQQILGQGPKLLIQFQNNGVVDDSQLPKDRFSAERLKGVDSTLKIQPAKLEDSAVYLCASSLAAPGLNTEAFFGQGTRLTVV.

This clone was recorded once. The rearrangement uses TRBV19 and TRBJ2-3, with 8 bases lining up with TRBD1. V was clipped by 7 bases and J by 3 bases; unmatched bases: 6. The CDR3 covers 14 residues. In germline, CDR1 is LNHDA, CDR2 SQIVND (reference sequence). The CDR3 sequence is CASTVGQGTDTQYF. The CDR3 DNA reads TGTGCCAGTACCGTTGGACAGGGTACAGATACGCAGTATTTT.

The V and J genes are TRBV19 and TRBJ2-1; D remains ambiguous. The germline V gene encodes CDR1 LNHDA and CDR2 SQIVND (reference sequence). V was cut by 4 bases and J by 2 bases, with 6 bases left in between. The CDR3 is made up of 13 amino acids. The CDR3 DNA reads as TGTGCCAGTAGTACCGGGCCCTACAATGAGCAGTTCTTC. Encoded protein: CASSTGPYNEQFF.

This clone came up once. The gene calls are TRBV6-5 and TRBJ1-1; no reliable D call. Germline V gives CDR1 MNHEY, CDR2 SVGAGI. There are 15 residues in the CDR3. Trimming took 2 bases from V and 9 from J, leaving 19 bases between them. CDR3 DNA: TGTGCCAGCAGTTACCCTCACTTAGACGGCCTTAAAGCTTTCTTT. Translation: CASSYPHLDGLKAFF.

The rearrangement uses TRBV5-1 and TRBJ1-3; unclear D gene. Germline assignment: CDR1 SGHRS and CDR2 YFSETQ. V lost 2 bases and J 0 bases, leaving 6 bases between the germline ends. This CDR3 has 14 residues. CDR3 residues: CASSFDNSGNTIYF. The DNA for the CDR3 is TGCGCCAGCAGCTTCGACAACTCTGGAAACACCATATATTTT.

The chain employs TRBV4-2 and TRBJ2-1; 7 bases are a match to TRBD2. Germline V gives CDR1 LGHNA, CDR2 YNFKEQ. After removal of 4 bases from V and 8 bases from J, the junction contained 2 bases not matched to a gene. There are 12 residues in the CDR3. The CDR3 reads CASSRGSYEQFF. DNA for the CDR3: TGTGCCAGCAGCCGCGGGAGCTATGAGCAGTTCTTC.